These 6 T cell receptor beta chains came from one sample sequenced in a study of metastatic and nonmetastatic thyroid tumors. TCRdb re-called clones via MiXCR from the PCR reads. In the table there are roughly 83,000 clones, under 15% of which are singletons. Every patient was untreated before thyroid surgery. Material: blood. The receptor source for this set is a female donor with papillary thyroid cancer or a benign thyroid nodule (not recorded which). Some clones in this sample may be carry-over from other donors' samples.

The table lists this clone with many counts. The rearrangement links TRBV20-1 to TRBJ1-4, with D possibly TRBD1 on 5 matching bases. The CDR3 sequence is 15 residues long. Germline V gene sequence: CDR1 DFQATT, CDR2 SNEGSKA (reference sequence). The V and J ends lost 0 bases and 5 bases respectively, with 13 bases between them. CDR3 bases: TGCAGTGCTAGAGATAGCCGTCAGGGAAATGAAAAACTGTTTTTT. Translated: CSARDSRQGNEKLFF.

The rearrangement uses TRBV2 and TRBJ1-2; D remains ambiguous. The V gene's germline CDR1 is SNHLY and CDR2 FYNNEI. CDR3 length equals 18 residues. V lost 0 bases, J lost 2 bases, and 19 bases lay in between. The chain's CDR3 is CASSEALHLTVVNYGYTF. CDR3 bases: TGTGCCAGCAGTGAAGCTCTTCACCTTACAGTGGTGAACTATGGCTACACCTTC.

The CDR3 reads CASSSRGCRVVWETQYF. DNA for the CDR3: TGTGCCAGCAGCTCCAGGGGCTGTAGGGTGGTGTGGGAGACCCAGTACTTC. The J gene is TRBJ2-5, the V gene TRBV7-2; tentative D call: TRBD1 (6 bases). This CDR3 is built from 17 residues. The V end was cut by 4 bases, the J end by 5 bases, with 23 bases between. In germline, CDR1 is SGHTA, CDR2 FQGNSA.

Comment on this clone: A much larger clone lies one base from this, so it may be a read error. At the DNA level, this CDR3 is encoded by other sequences in the same sample as well. This chain connects TRBV5-1 to TRBJ2-5; D is perhaps TRBD1 (6 bases). CDR3 length: 14 amino acids. CDR1 and CDR2 (germline): SGHRS, YFSETQ. The CDR3 DNA reads as TGCGCCAGTAGCTCACAGGGTTCGGGGGAGACCCAGTACTTC. It codes for CASSSQGSGETQYF.

The table lists this clone with many counts. The rearrangement uses TRBV27 and TRBJ1-6; weak D call: TRBD1 (5 bases). V was shortened by 8 bases and J by 4 bases, with 9 bases between the two germline ends. This CDR3 is built from 13 residues. CDR1 and CDR2 (germline): MNHEY, SMNVEV (reference sequence). As DNA, the CDR3 is TGTGCCAGCGCAGGGAGGTATAATTCACCCCTCCACTTT. It codes for CASAGRYNSPLHF.

This clone came up many times. The chain carries TRBV2 and TRBJ1-6, with D uncertain. With 7 bases removed from V and 9 bases from J, the gap between germline ends came to 10 bases. There are 12 residues in the CDR3. Germline V gives CDR1 SNHLY, CDR2 FYNNEI. CDR3 residues: CASNEAGSPLHF. The CDR3 DNA reads as TGTGCCAGCAACGAGGCGGGTTCACCCCTCCACTTT.